This T cell receptor beta chain was sequenced during a study of T cell responses to AZD1222 COVID-19 vaccine. The study, taken as a whole, reports: Spike regions recognized by vaccine-associated CD4 TCRs spanned the protein, led by 160-218 and 743-854.

The V segment lost 4 bases and the J segment 4 bases; nucleotides outside the gene matches: 8. This CDR3 is 15 amino acids long. Looked up from germline, CDR1 is SGHRS and CDR2 is YFSETQ. Sequencing was performed with immunoSEQ multiplex PCR; in TCRdb, only in-frame clones are kept and a portion is missing. The data contain about 140,000 clones, over 80% of them singletons. In regard to this clone: Its antigen is undetermined.

The chain has TRBV5-1 and TRBJ1-2, with 9 bases aligning to TRBD1. The TCR originated in an adult who received the AZD1222 COVID-19 vaccine. The input for sequencing was peripheral blood, taken 28 days after the second AZD1222 dose. CDR3 loop: CASSTDGQGSYGYTF. CDR3 DNA: TGCGCCAGCAGCACGGACGGACAGGGGAGCTATGGCTACACCTTC. Combining the CDR3 with reference TRBV5-1 and TRBJ1-2 gives the whole variable domain KAGVTQTPRYLIKTRGQQVTLSCSPISGHRSVSWYQQTPGQGLQFLFEYFSETQRNKGNFPGRFSGRQFSNSRSEMNVSTLELGDSALYLCASSTDGQGSYGYTFGSGTRLTVV.